This T cell receptor (beta chain) was identified in a study of T cell changes during pregnancy in multiple sclerosis. Using immunoSEQ multiplex PCR, the repertoire was profiled, and TCRdb retains in-frame clones only, with some absent. This sample has tens of thousands of clones, with about 89% found just once. The material was CD4+ T cells from peripheral blood mononuclear cells, obtained in the first trimester of pregnancy. This receptor was identified in a female donor with multiple sclerosis, enrolled in a pregnancy study.

CDR3 bases: TGTGCCAGCAGCCAAACCGTAGAGGCAGGGGTGGCTTTCTTT. This translates into CASSQTVEAGVAFF. V gene TRBV7-3 combines with J gene TRBJ1-1, with D perhaps matching TRBD1 (6 bases). V was shortened by 5 bases and J by 11 bases, with 21 bases between the two germline ends. Germline-derived CDR1 and CDR2 are SGHTA and FQGTGA. The CDR3 runs 14 residues.